Below, 6 T cell receptor beta chains from the same sample are listed, as sequenced in a study of T cell repertoires in aging, cancer and after chemotherapy. Rearranged V-D-J TRB sequences were amplified with a mixed TRB-A/B primer pool. Each CDR3 protein gets one entry after TCRdb re-called the multiplex PCR reads with MiXCR. The sample has about 2,900 distinct CDR3 sequences, over 25% seen once. Amplification of TCR beta used genomic DNA extracted from peripheral blood. The sample comprised blood. Receptors originate from a human donor with a solid tumor.

The chain joins TRBV6-6 to TRBJ2-1, with D perhaps given as TRBD1 or TRBD2 (5 bases each). CDR1 is MNHNY and CDR2 is SVGAGI in the germline V gene (reference sequence). The CDR3 is made up of 12 amino acids. Between the trimmed V and J ends, which lost 5 bases and 5 bases, there was a span of 7 bases. CDR3 nucleotides: TGTGCCAGCAGTGGGACCAACAATGAGCAGTTCTTC. It encodes CASSGTNNEQFF.

A word on this clonotype: A read error is possible here, since a much larger clone lies one base away. This sequence joins TRBV6-1 and TRBJ2-7, with 8 bases aligning to TRBD2. The V and J ends lost 5 bases and 4 bases, in that order; junction bases with no gene match: 7. Germline V gene sequence: CDR1 MNHNS, CDR2 SASEGT. CDR3 length: 14 residues. DNA for the CDR3: TGTGCCAGCAGTCAGGGACTAGAGGGGTACGAGCAGTACTTC. Protein sequence: CASSQGLEGYEQYF.

The V and J genes are TRBV20-1 and TRBJ2-7; 10 bases fit TRBD1. Germline CDR1 is DFQATT and CDR2 is SNEGSKA (reference sequence). CDR3 length: 14 residues. V shed 6 bases, J shed 1 base, and the junction held 6 bases outside the gene matches. The CDR3 region has the DNA TGCAGTGCAGCCGGGACAGGGGCATCCTACGAGCAGTACTTC. It codes for CSAAGTGASYEQYF.

This clonotype is judged large. The V call is TRBV29-1, the J call TRBJ2-7, with 14 positions matching TRBD2. Trimming at V came to 6 bases and at J to 9 bases, leaving 1 base not matched to a gene. There are 11 residues in the CDR3. The germline V gene has CDR1 SQVTM and CDR2 ANQGSEA. Written as DNA, the CDR3 is TGCAGCGTGGGACTAGCGGGAGTGCAGTACTTC. Protein: CSVGLAGVQYF.

The chain is built from TRBV6-5 and TRBJ1-2, with 10 nucleotides matching TRBD1. CDR1 and CDR2 (germline): MNHEY, SVGAGI. The CDR3 spans 14 residues. V dropped 5 bases and J dropped 5; count of bases not matched to a gene: 5. The CDR3, as DNA: TGTGCCAGCAGTCCGGACAGGGGGACTTATGGCTACACCTTC. It specifies CASSPDRGTYGYTF.

Relative to its sample, this clonotype is large. This sequence joins TRBV6-5 and TRBJ1-2; 7 nucleotides agree with TRBD1. The CDR3 loop spans 13 amino acids. Looked up from germline, CDR1 is MNHEY and CDR2 is SVGAGI. Losses at the gene ends were 6 bases for V and 6 bases for J; bases not matched to a gene: 7. The CDR3: CASRTGTVHGYTF. The CDR3 nucleotides read TGTGCCAGCAGGACTGGGACAGTTCATGGCTACACCTTC.